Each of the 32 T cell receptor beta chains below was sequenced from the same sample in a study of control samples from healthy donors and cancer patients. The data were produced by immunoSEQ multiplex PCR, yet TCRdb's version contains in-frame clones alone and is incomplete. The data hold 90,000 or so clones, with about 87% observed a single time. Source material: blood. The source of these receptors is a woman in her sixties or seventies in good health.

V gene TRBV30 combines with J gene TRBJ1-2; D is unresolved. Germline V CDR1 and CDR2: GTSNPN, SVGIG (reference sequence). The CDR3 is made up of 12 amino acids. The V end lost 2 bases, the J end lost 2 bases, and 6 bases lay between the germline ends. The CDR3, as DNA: TGTGCCTGGAGTTGGGCGAACTATGGCTACACCTTC. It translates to CAWSWANYGYTF.

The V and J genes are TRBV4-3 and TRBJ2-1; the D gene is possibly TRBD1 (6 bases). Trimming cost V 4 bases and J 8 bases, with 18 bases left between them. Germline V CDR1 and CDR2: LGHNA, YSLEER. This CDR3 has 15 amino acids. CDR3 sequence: CASSLQSDQGYEQFF. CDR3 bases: TGCGCCAGCAGCCTACAATCCGATCAGGGGTATGAGCAGTTCTTC.

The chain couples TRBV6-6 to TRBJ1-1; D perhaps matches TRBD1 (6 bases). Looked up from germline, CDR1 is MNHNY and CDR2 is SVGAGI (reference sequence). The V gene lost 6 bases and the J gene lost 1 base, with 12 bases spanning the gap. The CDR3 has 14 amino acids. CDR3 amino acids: CASSRGRRNTEAFF. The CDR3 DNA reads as TGTGCCAGCAGCCGGGGGCGCCGGAACACTGAAGCTTTCTTT.

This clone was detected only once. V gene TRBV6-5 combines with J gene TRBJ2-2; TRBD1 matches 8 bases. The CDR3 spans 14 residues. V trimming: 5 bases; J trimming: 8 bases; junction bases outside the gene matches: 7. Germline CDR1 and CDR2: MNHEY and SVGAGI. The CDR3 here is CASSPRTGMGELFF. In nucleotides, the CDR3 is TGTGCCAGCAGTCCACGGACAGGGATGGGGGAGCTGTTTTTT.

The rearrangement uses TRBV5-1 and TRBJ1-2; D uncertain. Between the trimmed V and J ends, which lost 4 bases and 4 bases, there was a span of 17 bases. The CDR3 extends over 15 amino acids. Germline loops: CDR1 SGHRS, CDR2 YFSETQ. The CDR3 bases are TGCGCCAGCAGCCTACCATCCTCGACGGGCTATGGCTACACCTTC. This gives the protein CASSLPSSTGYGYTF.

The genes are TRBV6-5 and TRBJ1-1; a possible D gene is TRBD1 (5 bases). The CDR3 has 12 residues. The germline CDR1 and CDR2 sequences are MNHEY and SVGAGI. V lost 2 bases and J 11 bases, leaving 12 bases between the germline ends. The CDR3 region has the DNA TGTGCCAGCAGTTACGCAGGGTCTACGGCTTTCTTT. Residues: CASSYAGSTAFF.

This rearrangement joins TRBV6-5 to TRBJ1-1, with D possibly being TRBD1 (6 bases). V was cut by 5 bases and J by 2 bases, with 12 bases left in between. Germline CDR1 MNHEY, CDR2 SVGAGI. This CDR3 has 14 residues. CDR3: CASSQQGFNTEAFF. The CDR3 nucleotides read TGTGCCAGCAGTCAACAGGGATTTAACACTGAAGCTTTCTTT.

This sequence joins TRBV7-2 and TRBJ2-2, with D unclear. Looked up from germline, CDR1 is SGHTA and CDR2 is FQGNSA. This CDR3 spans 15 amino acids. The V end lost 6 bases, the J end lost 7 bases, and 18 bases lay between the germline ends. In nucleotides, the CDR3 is TGTGCCAGCAGTTCAGGTGGACCCGGTGTCGGGGAGCTGTTTTTT. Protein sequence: CASSSGGPGVGELFF.

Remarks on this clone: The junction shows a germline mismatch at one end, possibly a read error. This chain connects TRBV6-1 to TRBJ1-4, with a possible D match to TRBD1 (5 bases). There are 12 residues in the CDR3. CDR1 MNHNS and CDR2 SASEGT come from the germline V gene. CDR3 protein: CASCERGEKLFF. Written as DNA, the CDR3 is TGTGCCAGCTGTGAAAGGGGTGAAAAACTGTTTTTT.

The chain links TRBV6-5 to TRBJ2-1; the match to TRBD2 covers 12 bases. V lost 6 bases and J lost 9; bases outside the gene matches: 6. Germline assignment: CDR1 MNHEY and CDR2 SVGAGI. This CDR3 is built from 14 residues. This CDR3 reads CASRGLAGGPEQFF. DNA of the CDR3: TGTGCCAGCAGGGGGCTAGCGGGAGGGCCTGAGCAGTTCTTC.

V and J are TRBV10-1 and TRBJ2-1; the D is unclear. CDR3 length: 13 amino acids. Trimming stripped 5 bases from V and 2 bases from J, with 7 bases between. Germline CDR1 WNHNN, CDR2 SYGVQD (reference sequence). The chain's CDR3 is CASSIEPYNEQFF. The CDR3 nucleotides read TGCGCCAGCAGTATTGAGCCCTACAATGAGCAGTTCTTC.

DNA for the CDR3: TGTGCCAGCAGTGACGATGGCGGGAGCACAGATACGCAGTATTTT. Translating it yields CASSDDGGSTDTQYF. The V and J genes are TRBV2 and TRBJ2-3, with D possibly being TRBD2 (5 bases). V lost 3 bases to trimming and J lost 0 bases, with 10 bases between them. The CDR3 covers 15 residues. Per the germline V gene, CDR1 is SNHLY and CDR2 is FYNNEI.

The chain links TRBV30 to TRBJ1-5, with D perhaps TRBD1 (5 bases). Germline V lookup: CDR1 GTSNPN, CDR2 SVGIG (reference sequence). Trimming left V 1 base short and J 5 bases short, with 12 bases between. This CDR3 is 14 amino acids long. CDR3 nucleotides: TGTGCCTGGAGTGAATCTCAGGGAGATCAGCCCCAGCATTTT. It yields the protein CAWSESQGDQPQHF.

CDR3 nucleotides: TGTGCCAGCAGTGAAGGGGGCGAGGTTCAGCCCCAGCATTTT. This translates into CASSEGGEVQPQHF. The V gene is TRBV6-1, the J gene TRBJ1-5; weak D call: TRBD1 (5 bases). The CDR3 is 14 residues long. Trimming shortened V by 1 base and J by 6 bases, and 10 bases separated the two germline ends. Germline CDR1 MNHNS, CDR2 SASEGT.

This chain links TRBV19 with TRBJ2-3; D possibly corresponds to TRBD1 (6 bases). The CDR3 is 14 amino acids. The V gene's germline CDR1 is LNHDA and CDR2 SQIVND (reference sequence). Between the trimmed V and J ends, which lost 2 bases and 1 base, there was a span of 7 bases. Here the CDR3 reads CASSINRGTDTQYF. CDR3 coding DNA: TGTGCCAGTAGTATAAACAGGGGCACAGATACGCAGTATTTT.

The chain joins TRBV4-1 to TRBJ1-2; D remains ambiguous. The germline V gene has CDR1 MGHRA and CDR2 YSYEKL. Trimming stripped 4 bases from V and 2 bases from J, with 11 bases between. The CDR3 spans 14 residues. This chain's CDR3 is CASSPESGNYGYTF. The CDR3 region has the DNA TGCGCCAGCAGCCCCGAGTCCGGGAACTATGGCTACACCTTC.

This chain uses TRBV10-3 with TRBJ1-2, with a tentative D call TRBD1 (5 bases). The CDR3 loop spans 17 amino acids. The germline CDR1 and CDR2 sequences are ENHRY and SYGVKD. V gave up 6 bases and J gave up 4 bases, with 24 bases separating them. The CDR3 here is CAISPGRDGASVYGYTF. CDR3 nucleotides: TGTGCCATCAGCCCCGGTCGAGACGGGGCATCGGTCTATGGCTACACCTTC.

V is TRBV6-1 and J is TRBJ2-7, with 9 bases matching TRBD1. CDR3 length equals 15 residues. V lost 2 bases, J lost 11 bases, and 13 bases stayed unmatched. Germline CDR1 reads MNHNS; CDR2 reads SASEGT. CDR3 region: CASSEHPDRGFYEYF. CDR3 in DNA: TGTGCCAGCAGTGAACACCCGGACAGGGGATTCTATGAGTACTTC.

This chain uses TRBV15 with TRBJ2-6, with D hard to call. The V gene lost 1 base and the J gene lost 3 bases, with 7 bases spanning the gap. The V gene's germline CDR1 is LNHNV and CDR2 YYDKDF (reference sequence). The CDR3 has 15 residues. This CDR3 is CATSRVLGGANVLTF. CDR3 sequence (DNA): TGTGCCACCAGCAGAGTTCTGGGTGGGGCCAACGTCCTGACTTTC.

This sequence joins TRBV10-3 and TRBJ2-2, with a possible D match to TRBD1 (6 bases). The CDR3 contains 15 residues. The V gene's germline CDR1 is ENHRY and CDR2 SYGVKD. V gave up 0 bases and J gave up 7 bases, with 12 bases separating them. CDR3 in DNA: TGTGCCATCAGTGAGTCACCAGGGGCTTACGGGGAGCTGTTTTTT. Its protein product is CAISESPGAYGELFF.

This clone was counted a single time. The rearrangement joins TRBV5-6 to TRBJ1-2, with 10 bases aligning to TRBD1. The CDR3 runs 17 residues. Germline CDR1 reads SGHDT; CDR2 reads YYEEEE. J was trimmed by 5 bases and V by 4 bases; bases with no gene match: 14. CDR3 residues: CASSLKGTGAREYGYTF. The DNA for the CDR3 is TGTGCCAGCAGCCTGAAAGGGACAGGGGCCCGCGAATATGGCTACACCTTC.

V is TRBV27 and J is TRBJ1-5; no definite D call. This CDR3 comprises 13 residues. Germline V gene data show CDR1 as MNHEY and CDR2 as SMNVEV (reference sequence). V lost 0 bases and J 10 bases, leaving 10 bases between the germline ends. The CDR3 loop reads CASSLSGPQPQHF. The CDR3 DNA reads TGTGCCAGCAGTTTATCCGGGCCCCAACCCCAGCATTTT.

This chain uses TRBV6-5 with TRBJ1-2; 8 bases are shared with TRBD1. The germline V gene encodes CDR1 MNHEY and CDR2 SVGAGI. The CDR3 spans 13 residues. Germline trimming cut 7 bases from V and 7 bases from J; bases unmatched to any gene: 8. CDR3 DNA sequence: TGTGCCAGCATTGGGGACAGGATTAGTGGCTACACCTTC. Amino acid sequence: CASIGDRISGYTF.

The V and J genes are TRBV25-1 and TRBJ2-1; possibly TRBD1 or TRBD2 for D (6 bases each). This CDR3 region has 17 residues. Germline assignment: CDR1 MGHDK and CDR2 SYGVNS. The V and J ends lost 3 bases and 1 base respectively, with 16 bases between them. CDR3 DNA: TGTGCCAGCAGTGAGGGGTGGGGGGCTACGTCCTACAATGAGCAGTTCTTC. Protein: CASSEGWGATSYNEQFF.

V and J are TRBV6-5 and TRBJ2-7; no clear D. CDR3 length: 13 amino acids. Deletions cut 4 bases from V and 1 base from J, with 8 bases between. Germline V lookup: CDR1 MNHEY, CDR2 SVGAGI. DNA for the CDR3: TGTGCCAGCAGTTGGGATGGGTCCTACGAGCAGTACTTC. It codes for CASSWDGSYEQYF.

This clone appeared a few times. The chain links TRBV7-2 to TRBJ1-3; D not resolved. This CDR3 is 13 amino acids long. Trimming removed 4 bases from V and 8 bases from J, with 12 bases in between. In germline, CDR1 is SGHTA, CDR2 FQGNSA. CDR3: CASSSNLEDTIYF. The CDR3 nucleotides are TGTGCCAGCAGCTCCAATCTGGAAGACACCATATATTTT.

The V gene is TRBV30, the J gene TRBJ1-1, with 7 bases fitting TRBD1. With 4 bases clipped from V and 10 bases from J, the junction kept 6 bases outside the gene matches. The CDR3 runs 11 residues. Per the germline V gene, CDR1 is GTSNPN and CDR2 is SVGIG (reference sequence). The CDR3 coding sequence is TGTGCCTGGAAGACAGGGATCACAGCTTTCTTT. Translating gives CAWKTGITAFF.

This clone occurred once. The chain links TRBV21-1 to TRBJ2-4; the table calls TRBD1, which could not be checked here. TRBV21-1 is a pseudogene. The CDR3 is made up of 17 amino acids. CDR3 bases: TGTGCCAGCAGCAAAGTAGGGGGATCTTTAGCCAAAAACATTCAGTACTTC. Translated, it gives CASSKVGGSLAKNIQYF.

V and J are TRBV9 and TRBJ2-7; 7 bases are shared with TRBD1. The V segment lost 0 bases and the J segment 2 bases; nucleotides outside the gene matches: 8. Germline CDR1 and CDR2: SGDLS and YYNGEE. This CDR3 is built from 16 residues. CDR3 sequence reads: CASSVGQGPKTYEQYF. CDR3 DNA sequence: TGTGCCAGCAGCGTAGGACAGGGACCGAAAACCTACGAGCAGTACTTC.

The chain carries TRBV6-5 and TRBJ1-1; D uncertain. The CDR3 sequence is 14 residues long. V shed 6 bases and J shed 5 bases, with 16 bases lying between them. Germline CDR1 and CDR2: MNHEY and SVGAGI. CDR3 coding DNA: TGTGCCAGCAGCCCCGGGATTTCTCGGACTGAAGCTTTCTTT. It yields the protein CASSPGISRTEAFF.

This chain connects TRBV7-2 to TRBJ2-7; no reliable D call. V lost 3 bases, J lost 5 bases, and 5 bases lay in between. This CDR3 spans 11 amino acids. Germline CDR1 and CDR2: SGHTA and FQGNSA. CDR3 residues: CASSLFDEQYF. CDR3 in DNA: TGTGCCAGCAGCTTGTTCGACGAGCAGTACTTC. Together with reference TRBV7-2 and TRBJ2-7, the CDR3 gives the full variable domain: GAGVSQSPSNKVTEKGKDVELRCDPISGHTALYWYRQSLGQGLEFLIYFQGNSAPDKSGLPSDRFSAERTGGSVSTLTIQRTQQEDSAVYLCASSLFDEQYFGPGTRLTVT.

CDR3 amino acids: CASRRQGNTEAFF. CDR3 DNA sequence: TGTGCCAGCAGGCGACAGGGGAACACTGAAGCTTTCTTT. The V call is TRBV6-5, the J call TRBJ1-1, with TRBD1 matching 7 bases. V lost 6 bases to trimming and J lost 1 base; unmatched junction nucleotides: 2. This CDR3 is built from 13 residues. CDR1 is MNHEY and CDR2 is SVGAGI in the germline V gene.